A single T cell receptor beta chain is shown here with its context. Its antigen is unknown. The data were taken from a study of PD-1 blockade in classical Hodgkin lymphoma. Study results and limitations: Baseline TCR diversity was reportedly lower in newly diagnosed patients than in healthy donors. It was reported as lower still in relapsed/refractory patients.

Each and every patient relapsed after autologous stem cell transplantation, and patients got differing brentuximab vedotin exposure. Magnetic negative selection, applied to thawed PBMCs, was used to isolate the CD8+ T cells. CDR1 and CDR2 (germline): SGHVT, SQSDAQ. V lost 5 bases and J lost 2; bases outside the gene matches: 7. The CDR3 covers 16 residues. Clones were sequenced by immunoSEQ multiplex PCR, and TCRdb holds only the in-frame ones, with some missing. The data show over 2,000 clones, with about two thirds seen just once and around 35% held by the top ten. The gene calls are TRBV7-4 and TRBJ1-1; 11 nucleotides line up with TRBD1. The origin of this receptor is a human donor with classical Hodgkin lymphoma. The specimen was CD8+ T cells from blood, collected at baseline. This CDR3 is CASSPGTGGLNTEAFF. The CDR3 DNA sequence: TGTGCCAGCAGCCCCGGGACAGGGGGGTTAAACACTGAAGCTTTCTTT.